The clone carrying this TCR beta chain occurred many times. TCRdb re-called clones via MiXCR from the PCR reads. The top ten hold 3.6% of the sample, which has about 92,000 clones, more than 13% seen once. This record belongs to a study of metastatic and nonmetastatic thyroid tumors. Trimming shortened V by 2 bases and J by 3 bases, and 8 bases separated the two germline ends. CDR1 is SGHAT and CDR2 is FQNNGV in the germline V gene. CDR3 length: 13 amino acids. Treatment of any kind had been given to no patient before thyroid surgery. This sequence was found in a female donor with papillary thyroid cancer or a benign thyroid nodule (not recorded which). Some clones in this sample may be carry-over from other donors' samples. The sample taken for sequencing was blood. The chain employs TRBV11-2 and TRBJ2-7, with a tentative D call TRBD2 (6 bases). The CDR3 sequence: CASSLFGGYEQYF. CDR3 DNA: TGTGCCAGCAGCTTATTCGGGGGCTACGAGCAGTACTTC.